This entry is about one T cell receptor beta chain. Antigen specificity is unknown. There are 14 residues in the CDR3. The germline V and J ends were trimmed by 1 base and 6 bases, with 13 bases remaining between them. Germline V lookup: CDR1 SGHDN, CDR2 FVKESK. Clones were read by immunoSEQ multiplex PCR, and TCRdb kept only the in-frame ones, dropping some. The table records tens of thousands of clones, about four fifths of them present only once. These data originate in a study of T cells in localized non-small cell lung cancer. Overall study results and limits: Median 57 top-100 tumor clones were shared with paired adjacent lung.

The chain is built from TRBV14 and TRBJ2-7; D might be TRBD2 (6 bases). The sequence came from a male donor aged 60 or over with stage III squamous cell lung carcinoma. Material: peripheral blood, obtained before any cancer treatment. In DNA, the CDR3 is TGTGCCAGCAGCCAAGTGGCGGGGATAGGCGAGCAGTACTTC. Protein product: CASSQVAGIGEQYF.